What follows describes a single T cell receptor beta chain. These data belong to a study of blood T cell repertoires in COVID-19. Study in general: Acute and convalescent COVID-19 specimens originated in the United States, Italy and Spain.

Generated by immunoSEQ multiplex PCR, the TCRdb table keeps only in-frame clones and is missing some. The sample lists about 76,000 clones; around nine tenths were seen once. CDR1 MNHEY and CDR2 SMNVEV come from the germline V gene (reference sequence). This CDR3 contains 13 residues. Trimming took off 6 bases at V and 5 bases at J, with 11 bases between the two ends. J is TRBJ1-5 and V is TRBV27; maybe TRBD1 (6 bases). The source of this sequence is a young man with acute or convalescent COVID-19. The sequencing sample was made of peripheral blood. The chain's CDR3 is CASSLKGDQPQHF. The CDR3 DNA sequence: TGTGCCAGCAGCCTCAAGGGGGATCAGCCCCAGCATTTT.